The 6 T cell receptor beta chains listed next were all sequenced from one sample in a study of monozygotic twins with cystic fibrosis. Clones were sequenced by immunoSEQ multiplex PCR, and TCRdb holds only the in-frame ones, with some missing. The table records about 26,000 clones, approximately 90% of them present only once. Sequenced material: blood. The source of these receptors is a girl aged 2 to 9 with cystic fibrosis.

The chain combines TRBV5-8 with TRBJ1-2; the D is unclear. V was pared by 0 bases and J by 8 bases, with 20 bases between. Germline values: CDR1 SGHTS, CDR2 YDEGEE. The CDR3 extends over 16 amino acids. For the CDR3, the DNA is TGTGCCAGCAGCTTGGGGACGGTGTCAAGTTCCCCCGGCTACACCTTC. Translating it yields CASSLGTVSSSPGYTF.

This clone showed up just a few times. CDR3 residues: CASSVAGYGSPLHF. CDR3 bases: TGTGCCAGCAGTGTAGCGGGGTATGGTTCACCCCTCCACTTT. The rearrangement uses TRBV6-4 and TRBJ1-6, with D unclear. V lost 4 bases and J lost 9, with 13 bases in between. The CDR3 is made up of 14 amino acids. In germline, CDR1 is MRHNA, CDR2 SNTAGT.

DNA of the CDR3: TGTGCCAGCAGCAAAGACGGACAGGCCGCGAATCGGAGGACTGAAGCTTTCTTT. Amino acids: CASSKDGQAANRRTEAFF. V and J are TRBV11-2 and TRBJ1-1; 7 nucleotides match TRBD1. The germline CDR1 and CDR2 sequences are SGHAT and FQNNGV. With V trimmed by 5 bases and J by 5 bases, 20 bases remained unmatched. The CDR3 has 18 residues.

The V gene is TRBV27, the J gene TRBJ2-3; D possibly corresponds to TRBD1 (5 bases). V lost 5 bases to trimming and J lost 2 bases, with 11 bases between them. Germline V CDR1 and CDR2: MNHEY, SMNVEV (reference sequence). The CDR3 totals 14 residues. As DNA, the CDR3 is TGTGCCAGCAGTCCAAACGGACACACAGATACGCAGTATTTT. Protein: CASSPNGHTDTQYF.

The chain employs TRBV7-9 and TRBJ2-7, with D perhaps matching TRBD2 (5 bases). CDR3 length equals 15 residues. The germline V gene has CDR1 SEHNR and CDR2 FQNEAQ (reference sequence). V lost 1 base and J 1 base, leaving 11 bases between the germline ends. The CDR3 here is CASSLDRGRSYEQYF. DNA of the CDR3: TGTGCCAGCAGCTTAGATCGGGGAAGGTCCTACGAGCAGTACTTC.

J is TRBJ2-7 and V is TRBV5-5, with D hard to call. CDR1 and CDR2 (germline): SGHKS, YYEKEE (reference sequence). Trimming left V 4 bases short and J 2 bases short, with 10 bases between. The CDR3 covers 13 residues. The CDR3 DNA sequence: TGTGCCAGCAGCCCGGACGACCCCTACGAGCAGTACTTC. Translation: CASSPDDPYEQYF.